The 20 T cell receptor beta chains listed next were all sequenced from one sample in a study of cytomegalovirus exposure and HLA in healthy donors (dated by TCRdb to about 2017). The library was generated by the immunoSEQ multiplex PCR assay. For the multiplex PCR, a mixture combining 60 forward primers for TCR Vbeta segments and 13 reverse primers for TCR Jbeta segments was used. This immuneACCESS table, as held by TCRdb, lists in-frame sequences with V and J called but not all clones. Of the missing ones, under half trace to an unresolved V gene in checked studies; the others have no known cause. The sample table lists 150,000 or so clones, approximately 70% of them with a count of one. Of the sample, approximately 5% falls within the top ten clones. Specimen: PBMCs. These receptors originate from a man aged 18 to 30 in good health and CMV-seropositive.

The V gene is TRBV15, the J gene TRBJ2-2; D is undetermined. CDR1 and CDR2 from the germline V gene are LNHNV and YYDKDF (reference sequence). With 0 bases removed from V and 7 bases from J, the gap between germline ends came to 12 bases. The length of the CDR3 is 15 residues. The CDR3 coding sequence is TGTGCCACCAGCAGAGATCGAGGTGGCGGCGGGGAGCTGTTTTTT. Its translation: CATSRDRGGGGELFF.

The V gene is TRBV7-3, the J gene TRBJ1-2, with 9 bases that match TRBD1. The trim removed 5 bases at V and 6 bases at J, leaving 10 bases unmatched. The length of the CDR3 is 15 residues. Germline values: CDR1 SGHTA, CDR2 FQGTGA. The CDR3 here is CASSPTGQGLDGYTF. CDR3 sequence (DNA): TGTGCCAGCAGCCCCACGGGACAGGGCCTCGATGGCTACACCTTC.

This clone was detected a few times. The CDR3: CASTDDIYEQYV. Written as DNA, the CDR3 is TGTGCCAGCACCGATGACATTTACGAGCAGTACGTC. V gene TRBV6-1 combines with J gene TRBJ2-7; D gene ambiguous. The germline V and J ends were trimmed by 7 bases and 4 bases, with 11 bases remaining between them. Germline V CDR1 and CDR2: MNHNS, SASEGT. CDR3 length: 12 amino acids.

This clone was detected a few times. J is TRBJ2-2 and V is TRBV29-1; TRBD2 might be the D (5 bases). The CDR3 runs 13 residues. Per the germline V gene, CDR1 is SQVTM and CDR2 is ANQGSEA. Deletions cut 1 base from V and 6 bases from J, with 9 bases between. The CDR3: CSVEARAAGELFF. The CDR3 DNA is TGCAGCGTTGAAGCGAGGGCAGCCGGGGAGCTGTTTTTT.

The V gene is TRBV7-2, the J gene TRBJ2-1; D possibly corresponds to TRBD2 (6 bases). The CDR3 totals 16 residues. The germline gives CDR1 SGHTA, CDR2 FQGNSA. The V gene lost 4 bases and the J gene lost 2 bases, with 15 bases spanning the gap. CDR3 region: CASSSPPGTPYNEQFF. For the CDR3, the DNA is TGTGCCAGCAGCTCCCCTCCCGGGACTCCCTACAATGAGCAGTTCTTC.

The chain combines TRBV5-8 with TRBJ1-4; D gene ambiguous. This CDR3 contains 14 residues. CDR1 and CDR2 from the germline V gene are SGHTS and YDEGEE. Trimming stripped 5 bases from V and 0 bases from J, with 8 bases between. The CDR3 is CASRRAATNEKLFF. CDR3 coding DNA: TGTGCCAGCAGGAGGGCAGCAACTAATGAAAAACTGTTTTTT. Full variable domain (rest looked up from reference TRBV5-8 and TRBJ1-4): EAGVTQSPTHLIKTRGQQATLRCSPISGHTSVYWYQQALGLGLQFLLWYDEGEERNRGNFPPRFSGRQFPNYSSELNVNALELEDSALYLCASRRAATNEKLFFGSGTQLSVL.

This CDR3 reads CASSQPTSGRSSNEQFF. CDR3 nucleotide sequence: TGCGCCAGCAGCCAGCCTACTAGCGGGAGGAGCTCAAATGAGCAGTTCTTC. The chain carries TRBV4-1 and TRBJ2-1; 12 bases align to TRBD2. The J segment lost 7 bases and the V segment lost 3 bases, leaving 10 bases of the junction unmatched. This CDR3 comprises 17 residues. In germline, CDR1 is MGHRA, CDR2 YSYEKL.

Comment on this clone: The same CDR3 also results from other DNA sequences found in this sample. CDR3 nucleotide sequence: TGTGCCATCAGTGAGGGTGAGGGTTTAGGTTCCTACAATGAGCAGTTCTTC. The encoded protein is CAISEGEGLGSYNEQFF. V usage is TRBV10-3 and J usage is TRBJ2-1; maybe TRBD2 (5 bases). Looked up from germline, CDR1 is ENHRY and CDR2 is SYGVKD. Trimming removed 2 bases at V and 1 base at J, with 15 bases between. CDR3 length equals 17 residues.

This clone has only a few counts. This chain uses TRBV6-1 with TRBJ1-1; D uncertain. The V end lost 5 bases, the J end lost 1 base, and 8 bases lay between the germline ends. The CDR3 has 13 amino acids. CDR1 and CDR2 from the germline V gene are MNHNS and SASEGT. The CDR3: CASSTQENTEAFF. The DNA for the CDR3 is TGTGCCAGCAGTACTCAGGAGAACACTGAAGCTTTCTTT.

The rearrangement joins TRBV4-1 to TRBJ1-2; D is unclear. CDR3 length: 15 amino acids. Germline CDR1 and CDR2: MGHRA and YSYEKL. With 8 bases removed from V and 8 bases from J, the gap between germline ends came to 24 bases. In nucleotides, the CDR3 is TGCGCCAGCGGCCCCCGAGGAGCATCGGTTGGAGGCTACACCTTC. Its protein product is CASGPRGASVGGYTF.

This clone was counted between two and nine times. The chain carries TRBV7-9 and TRBJ2-1; D possibly corresponds to TRBD2 (6 bases). The ends were cut back, 0 bases at V and 4 bases at J, with 7 bases in the middle. Germline assignment: CDR1 SEHNR and CDR2 FQNEAQ (reference sequence). This CDR3 spans 14 amino acids. CDR3: CASSLASGYNEQFF. CDR3 DNA: TGTGCCAGCAGCTTAGCTAGCGGATACAATGAGCAGTTCTTC.

The CDR3 sequence is CASSWTGDSGNTIYF. As DNA, the CDR3 is TGTGCCAGCAGCTGGACAGGGGACTCTGGAAACACCATATATTTT. The chain joins TRBV7-2 to TRBJ1-3; 9 positions match TRBD1. Germline V gives CDR1 SGHTA, CDR2 FQGNSA. V gave up 4 bases and J gave up 0 bases; unmatched junction bases: 1. CDR3 length: 15 amino acids.

The chain combines TRBV29-1 with TRBJ2-2; TRBD1 aligns across 7 bases. Per the germline V gene, CDR1 is SQVTM and CDR2 is ANQGSEA. This CDR3 has 14 residues. V trimming: 7 bases; J trimming: 3 bases; junction bases outside the gene matches: 8. The CDR3 DNA follows: TGCAGCGGGAGACAGGGAGTAGACACCGGGGAGCTGTTTTTT. As protein: CSGRQGVDTGELFF.

The rearrangement uses TRBV28 and TRBJ1-5, with 7 bases aligning to TRBD1. Per germline, CDR1 MDHEN and CDR2 SYDVKM. The trim removed 7 bases at V and 9 bases at J, leaving 6 bases unmatched. The CDR3 loop spans 12 amino acids. The CDR3 reads CASTKGARPQHF. The DNA for the CDR3 is TGTGCCAGCACTAAGGGGGCGCGGCCCCAGCATTTT.

This clone was seen only once. V is TRBV28 and J is TRBJ1-3, with TRBD1 matching over 10 bases. The CDR3 totals 16 residues. The germline gives CDR1 MDHEN, CDR2 SYDVKM. The J segment lost 3 bases and the V segment lost 3 bases, leaving 5 bases of the junction unmatched. CDR3 amino acids: CASSFSDRGGGNTIYF. CDR3 sequence (DNA): TGTGCCAGCAGTTTCTCGGACAGGGGGGGTGGAAACACCATATATTTT.

V gene TRBV11-1 combines with J gene TRBJ2-1; 9 nucleotides agree with TRBD2. J gave up 12 bases and V 5 bases, and 11 bases lay outside the gene matches. The V gene's germline CDR1 is SGHAT and CDR2 FQDESV (reference sequence). CDR3 size: 14 residues. CDR3 in amino acids: CASSLLREGAGQFF. Written as DNA, the CDR3 is TGTGCCAGCAGCCTTTTGCGGGAGGGCGCCGGGCAGTTCTTC.

The chain links TRBV25-1 to TRBJ2-3, with D possibly matching TRBD2 (6 bases). Germline V gives CDR1 MGHDK, CDR2 SYGVNS. V lost 8 bases and J lost 4, with 16 bases in between. The CDR3 is 14 residues long. The CDR3 sequence is CASDRGARSDTQYF. The CDR3 DNA is TGTGCCAGCGACCGCGGGGCGCGGTCAGATACGCAGTATTTT.

This chain uses TRBV4-2 with TRBJ1-5; D remains unclear. CDR1 is LGHNA, CDR2 YNFKEQ, per germline. The CDR3 covers 19 residues. V lost 0 bases, J lost 5 bases, and 23 bases lay in between. The CDR3 protein is CASSQDPTPLTETHQPQHF. The CDR3 coding sequence is TGTGCCAGCAGCCAAGATCCGACTCCATTGACGGAAACGCATCAGCCCCAGCATTTT.

The chain carries TRBV2 and TRBJ2-1; TRBD2 matches at 8 bases. Germline CDR1 is SNHLY and CDR2 is FYNNEI. This CDR3 spans 15 amino acids. Unmatched junction bases numbered 9, after V lost 5 bases and J lost 6 bases. This CDR3 is CASSLSGEPSNEQFF. The CDR3 nucleotides are TGTGCCAGCAGTCTTAGCGGGGAACCATCCAATGAGCAGTTCTTC.

The genes are TRBV6-5 and TRBJ2-3, with D perhaps matching TRBD1 (5 bases). Trimming removed 7 bases from V and 5 bases from J, with 7 bases in between. The CDR3 runs 11 residues. In germline, CDR1 is MNHEY, CDR2 SVGAGI. The CDR3 sequence is CASTQGDTQYF. As DNA, the CDR3 is TGTGCCAGCACCCAGGGAGATACGCAGTATTTT.